This TCR beta chain was obtained from a study of beta chain features in type 1 diabetes. Overall study results and limits: In these data, an HLA type influence on TCRB rearrangement remained unresolved. Cells with high TCR expression could be over-represented when cDNA is sequenced.

Sequenced material consisted of expressed TCRB transcripts (all of the isolated RNA was reverse transcribed). Generated by immunoSEQ multiplex PCR, the TCRdb table keeps only in-frame clones and is missing some. Among approximately 200,000 clones, 9.6% were seen once, and the ten largest hold 0.03% to 0.04%. Germline trimming cut 6 bases from V and 4 bases from J; bases unmatched to any gene: 7. In germline, CDR1 is LNHDA, CDR2 SQIVND (reference sequence). The CDR3 sequence is 14 residues long. Comment on this clone: As yet, its antigen is unknown.

This receptor was taken from a woman aged 18-30 years in good health. This chain joins TRBV19 and TRBJ2-7; 9 bases agree with TRBD1. Sequenced material: naive CD4+ T cells from blood. The CDR3 nucleotides are TGTGCCAGTAGGAGGACAGGGGCCCCTTACGAGCAGTACTTC. Encoded protein: CASRRTGAPYEQYF.